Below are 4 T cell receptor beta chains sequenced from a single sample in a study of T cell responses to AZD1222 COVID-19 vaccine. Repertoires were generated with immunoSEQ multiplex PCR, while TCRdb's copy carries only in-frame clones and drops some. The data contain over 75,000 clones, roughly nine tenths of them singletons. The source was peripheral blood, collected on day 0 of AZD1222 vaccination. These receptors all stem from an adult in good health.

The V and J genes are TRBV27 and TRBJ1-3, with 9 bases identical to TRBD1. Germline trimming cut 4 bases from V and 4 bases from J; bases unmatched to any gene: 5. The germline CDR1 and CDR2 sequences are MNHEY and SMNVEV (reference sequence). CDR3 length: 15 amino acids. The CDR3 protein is CASSSRTGDGNTIYF. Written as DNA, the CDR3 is TGTGCCAGCAGTTCTCGGACAGGGGACGGAAACACCATATATTTT.

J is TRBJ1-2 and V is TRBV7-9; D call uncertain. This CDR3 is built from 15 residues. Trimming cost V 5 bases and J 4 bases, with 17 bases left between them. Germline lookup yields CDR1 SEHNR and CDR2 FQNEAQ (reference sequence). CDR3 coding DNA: TGTGCCAGCAGCCTCAATGACCCGCGGCGCTATGGCTACACCTTC. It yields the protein CASSLNDPRRYGYTF.

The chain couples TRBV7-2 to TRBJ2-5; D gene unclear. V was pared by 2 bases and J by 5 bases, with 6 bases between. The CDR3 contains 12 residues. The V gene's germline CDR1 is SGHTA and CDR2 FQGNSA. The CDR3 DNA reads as TGTGCCAGCAGCTTAAGCTGGGAGACCCAGTACTTC. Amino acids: CASSLSWETQYF.

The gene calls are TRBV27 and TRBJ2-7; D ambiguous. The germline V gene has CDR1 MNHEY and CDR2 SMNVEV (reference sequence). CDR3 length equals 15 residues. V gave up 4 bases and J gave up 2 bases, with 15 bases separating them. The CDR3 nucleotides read TGTGCCAGCAGTTCACAATCCCGCCTGACCTACGAGCAGTACTTC. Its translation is CASSSQSRLTYEQYF.